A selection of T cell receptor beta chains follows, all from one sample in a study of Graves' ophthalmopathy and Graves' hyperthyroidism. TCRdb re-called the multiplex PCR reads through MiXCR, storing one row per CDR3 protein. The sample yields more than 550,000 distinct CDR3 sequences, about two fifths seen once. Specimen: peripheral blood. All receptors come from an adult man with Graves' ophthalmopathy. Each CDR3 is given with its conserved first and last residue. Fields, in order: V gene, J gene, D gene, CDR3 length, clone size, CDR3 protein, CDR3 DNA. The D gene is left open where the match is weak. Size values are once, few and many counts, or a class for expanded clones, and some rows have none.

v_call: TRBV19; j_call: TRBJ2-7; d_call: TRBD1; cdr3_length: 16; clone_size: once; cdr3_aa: CASSIRQGSPTYEQYF; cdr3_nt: TGTGCCAGTAGTATAAGACAGGGCTCTCCTACCTACGAGCAGTACTTC
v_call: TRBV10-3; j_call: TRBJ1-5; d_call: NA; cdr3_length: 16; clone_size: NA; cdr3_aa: CASSVTENYSNQPQHF; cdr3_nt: TGTGCCAGCAGTGTGACAGAAAACTATAGCAATCAGCCCCAGCATTTT
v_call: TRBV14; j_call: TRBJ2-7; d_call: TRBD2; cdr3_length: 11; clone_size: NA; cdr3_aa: CASSSGLGWYF; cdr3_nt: TGTGCCAGCAGCTCAGGACTAGGATGGTACTTC
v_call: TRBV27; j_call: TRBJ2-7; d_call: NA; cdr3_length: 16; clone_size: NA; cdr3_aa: CASSSPPAGLVHEQYF; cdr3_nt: TGTGCCAGCAGTTCCCCCCCTGCGGGGCTAGTCCACGAGCAGTACTTC
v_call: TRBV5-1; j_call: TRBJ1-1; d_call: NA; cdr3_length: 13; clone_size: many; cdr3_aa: CASSLAQNTEAFF; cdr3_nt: TGTGCCAGCAGCTTAGCTCAGAACACTGAAGCTTTCTTT
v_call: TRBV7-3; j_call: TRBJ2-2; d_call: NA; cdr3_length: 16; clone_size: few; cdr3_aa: CASSLGGPAGPGELFF; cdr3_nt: TGTGCCAGCAGCTTAGGGGGGCCGGCGGGACCCGGGGAGCTGTTTTTT
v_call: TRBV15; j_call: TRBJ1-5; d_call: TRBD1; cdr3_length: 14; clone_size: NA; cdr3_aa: CATSSGQGGQPQHF; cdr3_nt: TGTGCCACCAGCAGCGGACAGGGCGGACAGCCCCAGCATTTT
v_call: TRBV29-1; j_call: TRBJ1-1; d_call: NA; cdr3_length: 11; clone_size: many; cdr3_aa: CSAGEATEAFF; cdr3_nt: TGCAGCGCAGGGGAGGCCACTGAAGCTTTCTTT
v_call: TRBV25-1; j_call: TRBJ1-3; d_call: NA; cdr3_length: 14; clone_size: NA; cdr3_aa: CASSELGRAETIYF; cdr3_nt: TGTGCCAGCAGTGAATTGGGCAGGGCTGAGACCATATATTTT
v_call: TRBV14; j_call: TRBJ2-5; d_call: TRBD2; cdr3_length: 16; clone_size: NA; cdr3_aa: CASSRTSGGVQETQYF; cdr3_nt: TGTGCCAGCAGCCGGACTAGCGGGGGGGTCCAAGAGACCCAGTACTTC
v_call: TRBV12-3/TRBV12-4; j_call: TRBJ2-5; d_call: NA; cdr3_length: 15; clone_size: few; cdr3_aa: CASSLTRQSQETQYF; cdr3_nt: TGTGCCAGCAGTTTAACCCGACAGAGCCAAGAGACCCAGTACTTC
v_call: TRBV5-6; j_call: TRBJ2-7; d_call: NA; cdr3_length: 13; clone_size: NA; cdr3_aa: CVSSLGGTYEQYF; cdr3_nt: TGTGTCAGCAGCTTGGGGGGTACCTACGAGCAGTACTTC
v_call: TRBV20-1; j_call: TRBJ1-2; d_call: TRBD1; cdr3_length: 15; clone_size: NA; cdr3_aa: CSAGQGDRYNYGYTF; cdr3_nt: TGCAGTGCAGGACAGGGGGACCGCTATAACTATGGCTACACCTTC
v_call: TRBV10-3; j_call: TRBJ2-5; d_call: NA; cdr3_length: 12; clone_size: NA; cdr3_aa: CAIRRTDGTQYF; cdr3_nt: TGTGCCATCAGGAGGACGGATGGGACCCAGTACTTC
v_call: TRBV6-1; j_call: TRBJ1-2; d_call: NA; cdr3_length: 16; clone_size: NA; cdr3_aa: CASSYSPWTLGDGYTF; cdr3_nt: TGTGCCAGCAGTTACTCCCCCTGGACCTTAGGGGATGGCTACACCTTC
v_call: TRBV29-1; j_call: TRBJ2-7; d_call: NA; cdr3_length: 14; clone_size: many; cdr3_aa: CMRPGLALSYEQYF; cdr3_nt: TGCATGCGTCCCGGGCTAGCGCTCTCCTACGAGCAGTACTTC
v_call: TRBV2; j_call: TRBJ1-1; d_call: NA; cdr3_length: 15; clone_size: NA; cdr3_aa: CASSLSPGSNTEAFF; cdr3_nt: TGTGCCAGCAGTTTATCACCAGGCTCGAACACTGAAGCTTTCTTT
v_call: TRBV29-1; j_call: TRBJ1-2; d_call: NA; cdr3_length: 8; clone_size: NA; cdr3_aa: CSAGQNTF; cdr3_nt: TGCAGCGCTGGACAGAACACCTTC